This TCR beta chain was recovered during a study of T cell responses to AZD1222 COVID-19 vaccine. The study, taken as a whole, reports: Donors were largely white British and mainly female; clonal diversity was possibly underestimated. Sampling captured repertoires only after the peak T cell response.

V lost 5 bases, J lost 4 bases, and 11 bases lay in between. CDR1 SGHTA and CDR2 FQGNSA come from the germline V gene. CDR3 length: 13 amino acids. Repertoires were generated with immunoSEQ multiplex PCR, while TCRdb's copy carries only in-frame clones and drops some. The data show approximately 150,000 clones, roughly 89% seen once. With regard to this clone: Its matching antigen is unknown.

This sequence was found in an adult who received the AZD1222 COVID-19 vaccine. Material: peripheral blood, obtained 28 days after the second AZD1222 dose. The J gene is TRBJ1-2, the V gene TRBV7-2, with TRBD1 as a possible D gene (6 bases). The CDR3 loop is CASSLGQFYGYTF. Here the CDR3 DNA reads TGTGCCAGCAGCCTAGGACAGTTCTATGGCTACACCTTC.